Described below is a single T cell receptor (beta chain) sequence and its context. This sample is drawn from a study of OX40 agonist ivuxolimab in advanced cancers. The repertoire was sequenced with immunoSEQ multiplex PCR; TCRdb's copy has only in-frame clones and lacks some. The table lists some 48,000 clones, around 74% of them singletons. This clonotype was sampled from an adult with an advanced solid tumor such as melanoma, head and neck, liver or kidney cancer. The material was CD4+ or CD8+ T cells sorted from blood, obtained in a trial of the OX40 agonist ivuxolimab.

The CDR3 is CASTTSQGNTEAFF. The CDR3 nucleotides are TGCGCCAGCACCACCTCACAGGGAAACACTGAAGCTTTCTTT. V is TRBV5-1 and J is TRBJ1-1, with a weak D call TRBD1 (6 bases). V shed 6 bases and J shed 2 bases, with 14 bases lying between them. The CDR3 loop spans 14 amino acids. The germline V gene encodes CDR1 SGHRS and CDR2 YFSETQ.